A selection of T cell receptor beta chains follows, all from one sample in a study of response to subunit inactivated influenza vaccine. TCRdb redid the calling of the RT-PCR reads with MiXCR, one entry per CDR3 protein. The data contain hundreds of thousands of distinct CDR3 sequences, about 18% of them singletons. Sequenced material: PBMCs from blood, taken roughly 5 days after vaccination. All receptors derive from a middle-aged man who received an inactivated influenza vaccine. Each CDR3 is given with its conserved first and last residue. A D gene is named only where the DNA matches it firmly. Part of the rows lack a size; the others show once, few, many or a class for expanded clones.

D	V	size	J	DNA	CDR3
-	TRBV6-1	few	TRBJ2-5	TGTGCCAGCACCCAGGGCCAGGACCAAGAGACCCAGTACTTC	CASTQGQDQETQYF
-	TRBV20-1	few	TRBJ1-5	TGCAGTGCTATCCGGGATCCCAATCAGCCCCAGCATTTT	CSAIRDPNQPQHF
-	TRBV29-1	many	TRBJ1-2	TGCAGCGTTGACAGGGATGGCTACACCTTC	CSVDRDGYTF
-	TRBV6-5	-	TRBJ2-1	TGTGCCAGCAGTTACGGACGGGGCAATGAGCAGTTCTTC	CASSYGRGNEQFF
-	TRBV4-3	-	TRBJ2-7	TGCGCCAGCAGCCAGTCTGGCGAGCAGTACTTC	CASSQSGEQYF
TRBD1	TRBV11-2	few	TRBJ2-1	TGTGCCAGCAGCTTAGGAATTGGCGGCTCCGGGACAGGGTTATTCAATGAGCAGTTCTTC	CASSLGIGGSGTGLFNEQFF
TRBD2	TRBV9	few	TRBJ2-3	TGTGCCAGCAGCGTCGGGCTAGCGGACACAGATACGCAGTATTTT	CASSVGLADTDTQYF
-	TRBV5-1	few	TRBJ2-5	TGCGCCAGCAGCTTGGTTGGCTTGAAAGAGACCCAGTACTTC	CASSLVGLKETQYF
TRBD2	TRBV4-3	-	TRBJ2-3	TGCGCCAGCAGCTCCCGGGGGACTAGCTTCACAGATACGCAGTATTTT	CASSSRGTSFTDTQYF
-	TRBV4-2	few	TRBJ1-1	TGTGCCAGCAGCCAATACACAGGGAAAAACACTGAAGCTTTCTTT	CASSQYTGKNTEAFF
-	TRBV20-1	few	TRBJ2-7	TGCAGTGCTAACCGGGGGAGCTCCTACGAGCAGTACTTC	CSANRGSSYEQYF
-	TRBV7-6	few	TRBJ2-3	TGTGCCAGCAGCTTAGGGCCGATTACCTCGAATACGCAGTATTTT	CASSLGPITSNTQYF
TRBD1	TRBV29-1	-	TRBJ2-3	TGCAGCGTTCGAAGGCAGGGGGTGTCAGATACGCAGTATTTT	CSVRRQGVSDTQYF
-	TRBV7-2	many	TRBJ2-1	TGTGCCAGCAGCTCAGCGGTAGAGCAGTTCTTC	CASSSAVEQFF
-	TRBV7-7	few	TRBJ2-3	TGTGCCAGCAGCCCACGACTTAGCCCCGGGGGTACGCAGTATTTT	CASSPRLSPGGTQYF